This TCR beta chain was sequenced in a study of blood T cell repertoires in COVID-19. Study as a whole: Sites across the United States, Italy and Spain contributed samples from acute and convalescent COVID-19. PBMCs, B-cell-depleted T cells, or T cells were the source of the cDNA or gDNA that made up the material.

Per the original data handling: Using reference gene primer amplification, nucleated cell counts were estimated. Assay used: immunoSEQ multiplex PCR; TCRdb lists only in-frame clones, some missing. V and J calls plus clone size are reproduced from that table; the DNA served to infer D and trimming. The table records 20,000 or so clones, about 88% of them present only once. The sequenced sample consisted of peripheral blood. The clonotype comes from a human donor in a cohort sampled during active COVID-19.

The CDR3: CASSQVFSSSVVGYTF. CDR3 nucleotides: TGTGCCAGCAGCCAAGTATTTAGCAGTTCGGTAGTAGGCTACACCTTC. The genes are TRBV14 and TRBJ1-2; D unclear. The CDR3 consists of 16 residues. Germline V gives CDR1 SGHDN, CDR2 FVKESK. V lost 1 base to trimming and J lost 8 bases, with 20 bases between them.